This TCR beta chain is drawn from a study of shared clonotypes between healthy human individuals. To note about this clone: Its specificity is unknown.

Points from the study as a whole: The study generally estimated greater richness for naive than memory subsets.

Cells designated naive CD8 were CD45RO-negative and were positively selected for CCR7, with terminally differentiated effector memory CD45RA+ cells excluded. Looked up from germline, CDR1 is WNHNN and CDR2 is SYGVQD (reference sequence). V was trimmed by 3 bases and J by 0 bases, leaving 13 bases between them. The length of the CDR3 is 16 residues. A deep-level run was used for the assay. The authors split each subset's genomic DNA evenly across several immunoSEQ plates. Data came from immunoSEQ multiplex PCR; TCRdb stores just in-frame clones and leaves some out. The sample contains 2 million to 2.5 million clones, approximately 95% of which appear only once.

Material: naive CD8+ T cells sorted from blood. This clonotype originated in a man aged 18-30 years in good health. This sequence joins TRBV10-1 and TRBJ2-3; D is ambiguous. CDR3 amino acids: CASSELRSKSTDTQYF. In nucleotides, the CDR3 is TGCGCCAGCAGTGAATTGAGGTCAAAGAGCACAGATACGCAGTATTTT.